Described below is a single T cell receptor beta chain sequence and its context. The sample is drawn from a study of blood T cell repertoires in COVID-19. As for the study in general: Sites across the United States, Italy and Spain contributed samples from acute and convalescent COVID-19. Sources were T cells, B-cell-depleted T cells, or PBMCs; the material itself was cDNA or gDNA.

Source study methods: For nucleated cells, counts were estimated from reference gene primer amplification. Profiling relied on immunoSEQ multiplex PCR, and the TCRdb table lists in-frame clones only, not all of them. That table supplies the V and J calls and clone size; D and trimming were determined from the DNA. The repertoire has about 330,000 clones, roughly 90% of them found once; the top ten carry approximately 9.4%. The source of this sequence is a man younger than 45 with COVID-19, enrolled during active disease. Sequenced input: peripheral blood.

The chain's CDR3 is CASSLGTGREKLFF. CDR3 DNA sequence: TGTGCCAGCAGTTTAGGGACAGGGCGGGAAAAACTGTTTTTT. The chain carries TRBV28 and TRBJ1-4; the match to TRBD1 covers 9 bases. The length of the CDR3 is 14 residues. Germline V gives CDR1 MDHEN, CDR2 SYDVKM. V was clipped by 2 bases and J by 8 bases; unmatched bases: 3. Complete variable domain (other parts from reference TRBV28 and TRBJ1-4): DVKVTQSSRYLVKRTGEKVFLECVQDMDHENMFWYRQDPGLGLRLIYFSYDVKMKEKGDIPEGYSVSREKKERFSLILESASTNQTSMYLCASSLGTGREKLFFGSGTQLSVL.